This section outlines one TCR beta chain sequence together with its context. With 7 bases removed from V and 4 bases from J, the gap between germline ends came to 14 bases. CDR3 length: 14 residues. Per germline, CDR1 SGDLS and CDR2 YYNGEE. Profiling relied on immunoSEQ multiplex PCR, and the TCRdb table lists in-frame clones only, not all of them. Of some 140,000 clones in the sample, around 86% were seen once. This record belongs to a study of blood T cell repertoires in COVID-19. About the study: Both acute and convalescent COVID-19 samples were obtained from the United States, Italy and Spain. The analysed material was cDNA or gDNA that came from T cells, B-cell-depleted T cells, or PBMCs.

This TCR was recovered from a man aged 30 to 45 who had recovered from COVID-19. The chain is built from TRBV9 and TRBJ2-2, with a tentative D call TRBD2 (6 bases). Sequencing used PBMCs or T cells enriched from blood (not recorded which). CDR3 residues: CASCRDSSTGELFF. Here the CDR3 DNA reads TGTGCCAGCTGTCGGGACTCTTCCACCGGGGAGCTGTTTTTT.